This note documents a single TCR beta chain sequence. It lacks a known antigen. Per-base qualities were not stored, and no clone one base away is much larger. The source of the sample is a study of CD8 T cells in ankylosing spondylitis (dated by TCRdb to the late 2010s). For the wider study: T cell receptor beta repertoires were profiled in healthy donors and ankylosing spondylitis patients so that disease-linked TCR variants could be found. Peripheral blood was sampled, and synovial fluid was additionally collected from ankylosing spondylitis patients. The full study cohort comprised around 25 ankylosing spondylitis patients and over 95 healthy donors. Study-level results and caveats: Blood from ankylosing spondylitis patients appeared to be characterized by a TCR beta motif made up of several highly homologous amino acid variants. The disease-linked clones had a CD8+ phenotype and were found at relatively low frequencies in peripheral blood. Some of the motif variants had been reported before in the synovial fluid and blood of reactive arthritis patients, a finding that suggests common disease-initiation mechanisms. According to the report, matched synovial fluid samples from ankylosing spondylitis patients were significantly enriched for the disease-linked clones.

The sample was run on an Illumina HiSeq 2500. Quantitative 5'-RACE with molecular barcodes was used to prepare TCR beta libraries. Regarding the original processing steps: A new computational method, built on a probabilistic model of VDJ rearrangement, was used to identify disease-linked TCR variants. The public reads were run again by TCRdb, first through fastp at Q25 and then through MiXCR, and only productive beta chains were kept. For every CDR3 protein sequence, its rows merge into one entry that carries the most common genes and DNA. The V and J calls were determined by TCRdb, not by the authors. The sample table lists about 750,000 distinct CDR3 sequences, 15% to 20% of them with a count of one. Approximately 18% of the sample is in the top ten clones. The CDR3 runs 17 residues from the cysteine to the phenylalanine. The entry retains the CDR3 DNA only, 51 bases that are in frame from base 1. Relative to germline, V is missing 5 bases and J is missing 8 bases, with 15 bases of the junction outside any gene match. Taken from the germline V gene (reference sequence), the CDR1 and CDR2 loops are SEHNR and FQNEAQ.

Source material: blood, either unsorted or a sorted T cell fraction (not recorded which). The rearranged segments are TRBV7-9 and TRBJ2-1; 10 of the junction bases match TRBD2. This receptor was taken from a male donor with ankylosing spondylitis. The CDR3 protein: CASSPSWSSGREDEQFF. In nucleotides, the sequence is TGTGCCAGCAGCCCTTCTTGGTCTAGCGGGAGAGAGGATGAGCAGTTCTTC.